This entry lists 14 T cell receptor beta chains sequenced from one sample in a study of blood T cell repertoires in COVID-19. Some clones are missing from TCRdb's copy, which holds only in-frame ones; the method was immunoSEQ multiplex PCR. Altogether over 300,000 clones are present, roughly 90% being singletons, with the ten largest covering about 6.5%. Sequencing used peripheral blood. The receptors here all came from a man aged 18 to 30 with active or convalescent COVID-19.

The V gene is TRBV28, the J gene TRBJ1-2, with 7 bases identical to TRBD1. V lost 6 bases to trimming and J lost 5 bases; unmatched junction nucleotides: 15. CDR3 length: 16 amino acids. Germline lookup yields CDR1 MDHEN and CDR2 SYDVKM. DNA of the CDR3: TGTGCCAGCAGCATAGGAGGGGGCACGCGAACGTATGGCTACACCTTC. It yields the protein CASSIGGGTRTYGYTF.

The gene calls are TRBV9 and TRBJ2-3, with D possibly TRBD2 on 6 matching bases. Germline V gene data show CDR1 as SGDLS and CDR2 as YYNGEE. V gave up 4 bases and J gave up 2 bases, with 11 bases separating them. This CDR3 contains 14 residues. CDR3: CASSPRLVTDTQYF. In nucleotides, the CDR3 is TGTGCCAGCAGCCCAAGACTAGTCACAGATACGCAGTATTTT.

The rearrangement joins TRBV4-2 to TRBJ1-4; weak D call: TRBD1 (5 bases). Per the germline V gene, CDR1 is LGHNA and CDR2 is YNFKEQ. Trimming took 0 bases from V and 5 from J, leaving 13 bases between them. The CDR3 contains 16 residues. This CDR3 reads CASSQEGPGLNEKLFF. CDR3 DNA sequence: TGTGCCAGCAGCCAAGAGGGGCCGGGCCTAAATGAAAAACTGTTTTTT.

This chain's CDR3 is CATSDLGTSERTDTQYF. The CDR3 DNA reads TGTGCCACCAGTGATTTAGGGACTAGCGAGCGCACAGATACGCAGTATTTT. The rearrangement uses TRBV24-1 and TRBJ2-3, with 10 bases fitting TRBD2. The CDR3 is 17 amino acids. In germline, CDR1 is KGHDR, CDR2 SFDVKD. V shed 1 base and J 1 base; nucleotides not matched to a gene: 4.

This clone was found a few times. The chain employs TRBV6-5 and TRBJ1-2, with D possibly TRBD1 on 6 matching bases. The germline CDR1 and CDR2 sequences are MNHEY and SVGAGI. Trimming took 6 bases from V and 2 from J, leaving 13 bases between them. The CDR3 extends over 14 amino acids. This CDR3 is CASSWDISNYGYTF. CDR3 DNA: TGTGCCAGCAGCTGGGACATCTCGAACTATGGCTACACCTTC.

The chain combines TRBV6-2 or TRBV6-3 with TRBJ2-3; 11 bases map to TRBD2. V was clipped by 3 bases and J by 2 bases; unmatched bases: 7. The germline V gene encodes CDR1 MNHEY and CDR2 SVGEGT. This CDR3 is 17 amino acids long. CDR3 nucleotides: TGTGCCAGCAGTTATAGCCTAGCGGGAGGAAACACAGATACGCAGTATTTT. This encodes CASSYSLAGGNTDTQYF.

This clone showed up just a few times. The genes are TRBV7-6 and TRBJ1-6; the match to TRBD1 covers 7 bases. Looked up from germline, CDR1 is SGHVS and CDR2 is FNYEAQ. This CDR3 spans 15 amino acids. The ends lost 0 bases at V and 7 bases at J; junction bases unmatched: 3. Here the CDR3 reads CASSLAGGRNSPLHF. The CDR3 DNA sequence: TGTGCCAGCAGCTTAGCAGGGGGCAGAAATTCACCCCTCCACTTT.

V is TRBV11-1 and J is TRBJ1-4; D is unclear. V was trimmed by 4 bases and J by 8 bases, leaving 11 bases between them. Germline values: CDR1 SGHAT, CDR2 FQDESV (reference sequence). The CDR3 contains 13 residues. The CDR3 region is CASSSAGGEKLFF. The CDR3 bases are TGTGCCAGCAGCTCAGCCGGAGGCGAAAAACTGTTTTTT.

The V and J genes are TRBV7-9 and TRBJ2-5, with D tentatively TRBD1 (5 bases). V was cut by 11 bases and J by 4 bases, with 14 bases left in between. The CDR3 loop spans 12 amino acids. Per the germline V gene, CDR1 is SEHNR and CDR2 is FQNEAQ (reference sequence). This chain's CDR3 is CALNGQGETQYF. CDR3 nucleotide sequence: TGTGCCCTAAACGGCCAGGGAGAGACCCAGTACTTC.

The genes are TRBV6-5 and TRBJ2-7, with D uncertain. The germline CDR1 and CDR2 sequences are MNHEY and SVGAGI. With 4 bases removed from V and 7 bases from J, the gap between germline ends came to 20 bases. CDR3 size: 15 residues. The CDR3 is CASSFTRQVGAEQYF. The CDR3 DNA is TGTGCCAGCAGTTTCACCCGGCAGGTGGGCGCAGAGCAGTACTTC.

V and J are TRBV2 and TRBJ2-5; D possibly corresponds to TRBD2 (5 bases). Trimming cost V 10 bases and J 2 bases, with 8 bases left between them. Germline CDR1 and CDR2: SNHLY and FYNNEI. This CDR3 contains 11 residues. The CDR3 sequence is CATQRQETQYF. The CDR3 DNA reads as TGTGCCACCCAGCGGCAAGAGACCCAGTACTTC.

In its sample, this clone was seen once. The identical CDR3 is also encoded by other nucleotide sequences in the sample. The rearrangement links TRBV27 to TRBJ2-5, with a possible D match to TRBD2 (6 bases). Trimming stripped 3 bases from V and 1 base from J, with 6 bases between. The germline CDR1 and CDR2 sequences are MNHEY and SMNVEV (reference sequence). The CDR3 runs to 13 residues. The CDR3 DNA reads as TGTGCCAGCAGTTTCGGGGGCCAAGAGACCCAGTACTTC. It codes for CASSFGGQETQYF.

This sequence joins TRBV7-2 and TRBJ2-7, with 7 nucleotides matching TRBD1. The CDR3 covers 14 residues. V was pared by 5 bases and J by 2 bases, with 6 bases of the junction left unmatched. Germline V gives CDR1 SGHTA, CDR2 FQGNSA. CDR3: CASSRRDRAYEQYF. CDR3 nucleotides: TGTGCCAGCAGCCGTCGGGACAGAGCCTACGAGCAGTACTTC. The full variable domain, completed using reference TRBV7-2 and TRBJ2-7, is GAGVSQSPSNKVTEKGKDVELRCDPISGHTALYWYRQSLGQGLEFLIYFQGNSAPDKSGLPSDRFSAERTGGSVSTLTIQRTQQEDSAVYLCASSRRDRAYEQYFGPGTRLTVT.

The rearrangement joins TRBV2 to TRBJ2-1; 10 bases are shared with TRBD2. Germline loops: CDR1 SNHLY, CDR2 FYNNEI. CDR3 length: 15 residues. Germline trimming cut 4 bases from V and 6 bases from J; bases unmatched to any gene: 6. For the CDR3, the DNA is TGTGCCAGCAGTGCCCTAGCGGGAGCGGCCAATGAGCAGTTCTTC. Protein: CASSALAGAANEQFF.